This T cell receptor (beta chain) was sequenced in a study of CD8+CD57+ T cells in acquired aplastic anemia. Study-level background: Recorded DNA amounts for sorted CD4+ and CD8+ cells had an average of about 3 ug.

CDR1 and CDR2 from the germline V gene are SSHAT and FNYEAQ (reference sequence). CDR3 length: 14 amino acids. Only patients with CD8+CD57+ cell expansion on flow cytometry were chosen for sequencing. CDR3 and TCR beta VDJ profiling relied on genomic DNA as the template. TCRdb re-called the reads through MiXCR, storing one row per CDR3 protein. The sample yields about 150,000 distinct CDR3 sequences, 40% to 65% seen once. This clonotype was counted ten times or more. Sequence at one end of the junction differs from germline and may be a read error. This receptor was taken from a human donor with aplastic anemia. Sequenced input: sorted CD4+, CD8+, or CD8+CD57+ T cells (not recorded which) from PBMCs. This chain uses TRBV7-7 with TRBJ2-3, with a possible D match to TRBD2 (5 bases). For the CDR3, the DNA is TGTGCTAGCAGCTCCTCCGGACTCACAGATACGCAGTATTTT. It codes for CASSSSGLTDTQYF.